This entry concerns a single TCR beta chain. The repertoire was sequenced with immunoSEQ multiplex PCR; TCRdb's copy has only in-frame clones and lacks some. This table holds about 30,000 clones, approximately 79% found once. Trimming at V came to 2 bases and at J to 5 bases, leaving 3 bases not matched to a gene. Germline lookup yields CDR1 SGHNT and CDR2 YENEEA. This CDR3 is 14 amino acids long. The sample is drawn from a study of PD-L1 blockade in urothelial cancer. In the study overall: Patients, treated from about 2014 onward, received atezolizumab 1,200 mg intravenously every 3 weeks.

The sequence came from a man aged 45-65 years with urothelial cancer. The J gene is TRBJ2-5, the V gene TRBV11-3; 9 nucleotides align to TRBD1. The sample here was PBMCs, taken around atezolizumab (anti-PD-L1) treatment. In nucleotides, the CDR3 is TGTGCCAGCAGCTTACACGGACAGGGGGAGACCCAGTACTTC. It encodes CASSLHGQGETQYF.